This T cell receptor beta chain derives from a study of spatial heterogeneity in lung cancer (dated by TCRdb to about 2019). Study-level background: Beta-chain transcripts were consistently detected in greater numbers than alpha-chain transcripts, which likely reflected higher beta-chain transcript abundance. A strong correlation was found between TCR transcript counts in tumor regions and a T cell transcriptional module score from matched bulk RNA-seq. In the raw uncorrected reads, each unique combination of TCR and UMI appeared more than ten times on average. In non-small cell lung cancer, the study quantitatively compared TCR alpha and beta repertoires across several tumor regions, matched nontumor lung, and blood. Nonsynonymous mutation counts, determined by whole-exome sequencing of tumor tissue, were related to TCR repertoire features. At surgery, around 200 tumor regions, 61 to 75 matched nontumor lung samples and 56 PBMC samples were TCR-sequenced for both alpha and beta chains. The paper's findings and limits, for the study overall: TCR-seq was estimated to cover only 6.5% to 9% of tumor T cells for alpha chains and about 13% for beta chains. The count of ubiquitous expanded TCRs correlated with the count of ubiquitous nonsynonymous mutations, and the count of regional expanded TCRs correlated with the count of regional nonsynonymous mutations. A correlation was observed between the number of expanded intratumoral alpha and beta TCRs and the tumor nonsynonymous mutation count. Additional single-cell paired TCR alpha and beta sequencing was considered necessary to confirm, at a functional level, the hypothesis that regional TCRs recognize regional mutations.

Read against the paper, the sample's time point label means: sample taken at primary tumor resection. Donors were over 60 patients with early-stage, untreated non-small cell lung cancer from the lung TRACERx cohort. For TCR sequencing, whole RNA was extracted from tumor and nontumor lung tissue, or from cryopreserved PBMC samples, and no cell sorting was done. Only patients with enough RNA available from two or more tumor regions were chosen for TCR sequencing. Before being selected, tumor and adjacent nontumor lung specimens were reviewed by a lung pathologist. The table lists this clonotype with many counts. The clone's antigen remains unknown. Within one base of it there is no much larger clone, and no base qualities were kept. The germline V gene (reference sequence) provides CDR1 MNHEY and CDR2 SMNVEV. V has 5 bases trimmed and J has 3 bases trimmed; junction bases matching no gene number 9. The CDR3 covers 15 residues, taking in both the cysteine and the phenylalanine. Only CDR3 DNA remains: 45 bases, in frame from the first base.

Receptor libraries were prepared by 5' RACE. TCRdb records NextSeq 500 as the sequencer. In the TCR library protocol, a unique molecular identifier was attached to each TCR cDNA molecule so that PCR and sequencing errors could be corrected. Processing in the source paper ran as follows. Decombinator tools were used for TCR identification, UMI-based error correction and CDR3 extraction. TCRs above a frequency of 2 per 1,000, corresponding to the top 1% of the tumor frequency distribution, were defined as expanded. Expanded tumor TCRs statistically deemed absent (corrected P<0.05) from at least one tumor region were classed as regional, and all other expanded tumor TCRs were classed as ubiquitous. Each repertoire was subsampled 100 times to 5,000 TCRs, after which Renyi diversity was computed with the R vegan package. CDR3 similarity networks were constructed using string-kernel similarity of amino acid triplets, with links drawn between CDR3s whose pairwise similarity was above 0.82. TCRdb ran its own pipeline on the public reads, namely fastp trimming at Q25 and MiXCR clone calling, and kept in-frame beta chains. A single entry per CDR3 protein holds the most common genes and DNA from its merged rows. It is TCRdb's table, rather than the study itself, that gives the V and J calls and clone size. The sample table contains fewer than 8,500 distinct CDR3 sequences; only one count was recorded for over 6.5% of them. Around 17% of the sample is in the top ten clones.

The sequence derives from a female donor with early-stage non-small cell lung cancer. The chain links TRBV27 with TRBJ2-7, and 8 junctional nucleotides match TRBD1. This sample comprised lung tumor tissue, obtained at surgery. The DNA is TGTGCCAGCAGTAACCGACAGGGGACAGGCTACGAGCAGTACTTC. This encodes CASSNRQGTGYEQYF.